The present TCR beta chain was sequenced within a study of chemoradiotherapy in HPV16-positive cancers (dated by TCRdb to between 2021 and 2023). At the level of the whole study: Candidate HPV-specific T-cell clones and common TCR motifs were defined through functional T-cell assays on cells from a couple of HPV16-positive patients. The candidate HPV-specific TCRs and motifs were then tracked in TCR repertoires from over 80 patients with HPV-related cancers. The study asked whether T-cell immunity against the HPV oncoproteins E6 and E7 changes during chemoradiotherapy and whether it affects survival.

The paper's findings and limits, for the study overall: Expansion of candidate HPV-specific clones and E7-related TCR motifs was observed in the tumor microenvironment during treatment, whereas no such expansion was observed for non-HPV-specific T cells. Only two HPV16-positive patients were used to derive the functional definition of HPV-specific T cells, and the survival association was reported for HPV16-positive patients. In HPV16-positive patients, expansion of HPV-responsive T cells during chemoradiotherapy was found to be associated with improved recurrence-free survival.

Library generation was performed with the immunoSEQ multiplex PCR assay. TCRdb provides this immuneACCESS table in a form limited to in-frame rearrangements. Some clones are lacking; in checked studies, under half of them reflect an unresolved V gene, and why the rest are absent is not known. In this sample the table shows around 30,000 clones, around 93% of which occur a single time. The ten largest clones capture about 3.6% of the sample. Via the germline V gene, CDR1 is SGDLS and CDR2 YYNGEE. The junction carries 14 bases between V and J, which are trimmed by 6 bases and 8 bases respectively. The CDR3 contains 12 residues, cysteine and phenylalanine counted. Just the 36-base CDR3 DNA is kept, in frame starting at base 1. Because repertoires were sampled repeatedly during chemoradiotherapy, clonal expansion in the tumor microenvironment could be followed. In the case of this clone: Its antigen has not been determined. Base qualities are not recorded, but no much larger clone differs from it by a single base.

The V and J segments used are TRBV9 and TRBJ1-2, with a tentative D gene TRBD1 over 5 matching bases. This sample comprised blood, obtained from a patient who underwent chemoradiotherapy. The origin of this receptor is a human donor with HPV-associated anogenital cancer. The encoded CDR3 is CASTRVGGGYTF. The sequenced DNA is TGTGCCAGCACCCGGGTTGGGGGGGGCTACACCTTC.